The 7 T cell receptor beta chains given below trace back to one sample, sequenced in a study of identical twins. TCRdb reanalysed the 5' RACE reads using MiXCR and keeps one entry per CDR3 protein. The sample has about 200,000 distinct CDR3 sequences, around a tenth seen once; the top ten hold roughly 5%. Source material: memory (CD45RO+) T cells sorted from blood. These receptors were obtained from a woman between 18 and 30 years old in good health.

This clonotype came up many times. The chain joins TRBV20-1 to TRBJ1-2, with D tentatively TRBD1 (6 bases). This CDR3 is 12 amino acids long. Germline V lookup: CDR1 DFQATT, CDR2 SNEGSKA (reference sequence). Trimming left V 7 bases short and J 7 bases short, with 16 bases between. CDR3 DNA: TGCAGTGTCTACAGGGCTATAACTGGCTACACCTTC. It encodes CSVYRAITGYTF.

V gene TRBV3-1 combines with J gene TRBJ1-3; TRBD1 might be the D (5 bases). The V end lost 1 base, the J end lost 5 bases, and 9 bases lay between the germline ends. The germline CDR1 and CDR2 sequences are LGHDT and YNNKEL (reference sequence). The CDR3 loop spans 14 amino acids. In DNA form, the CDR3 reads TGTGCCAGCAGCCAAGGGAGGGGAAGAAACACCATATATTTT. Its translation: CASSQGRGRNTIYF.

CDR3 residues: CASSTGNTEAFF. CDR3 bases: TGCGCCAGCAGTACGGGGAACACTGAAGCTTTCTTT. The chain links TRBV5-1 to TRBJ1-1; D gene unclear. The CDR3 totals 12 residues. Trimming left V 5 bases short and J 1 base short, with 6 bases between. Looked up from germline, CDR1 is SGHRS and CDR2 is YFSETQ.

This clonotype has more than one count but fewer than ten. The V gene is TRBV20-1, the J gene TRBJ1-5; no definite D call. Trimming removed 4 bases at V and 4 bases at J, with 8 bases between. This CDR3 region has 12 residues. Germline assignment: CDR1 DFQATT and CDR2 SNEGSKA (reference sequence). The CDR3 protein is CSAMVPNQPQHF. CDR3 DNA: TGCAGTGCTATGGTCCCTAATCAGCCCCAGCATTTT.

The chain uses TRBV20-1 and TRBJ2-1; weak D call: TRBD2 (5 bases). Trimming took off 1 base at V and 4 bases at J, with 14 bases between the two ends. Germline values: CDR1 DFQATT, CDR2 SNEGSKA (reference sequence). The CDR3 loop spans 15 amino acids. The CDR3 DNA is TGCAGTGCTAGAGCTCTCCCGACTACTTACAATGAGCAGTTCTTC. It translates to CSARALPTTYNEQFF.

This clonotype is judged medium-sized. This chain joins TRBV15 and TRBJ1-5; no clear D gene. The V end was cut by 0 bases, the J end by 5 bases, with 11 bases between. Germline CDR1 and CDR2: LNHNV and YYDKDF (reference sequence). The CDR3 spans 15 residues. DNA for the CDR3: TGTGCCACCAGCAGAGATCCCAGTACCGATCAGCCCCAGCATTTT. Translation gives CATSRDPSTDQPQHF. Variable domain in full (rest from reference TRBV15 and TRBJ1-5): DAMVIQNPRYQVTQFGKPVTLSCSQTLNHNVMYWYQQKSSQAPKLLFHYYDKDFNNEADTPDNFQSRRPNTSFCFLDIRSPGLGDTAMYLCATSRDPSTDQPQHFGDGTRLSIL.

This clonotype has only a few counts. The gene calls are TRBV9 and TRBJ2-2, with D unresolved. The germline V gene has CDR1 SGDLS and CDR2 YYNGEE. The CDR3 is 15 residues long. Trimming took off 0 bases at V and 4 bases at J, with 10 bases between the two ends. The CDR3 nucleotides read TGTGCCAGCAGCGTAGAGGCAGGAAGCACCGGGGAGCTGTTTTTT. Its translation is CASSVEAGSTGELFF.